Reported below is one TCR beta chain. Antigen: not known. TCRdb fed the RT-PCR reads into MiXCR, producing one record per CDR3 protein. The sample records roughly 620,000 distinct CDR3 sequences, approximately 10% being singletons. This entry is derived from a study of response to subunit inactivated influenza vaccine. The study, taken as a whole, reports: Few additional T cells are recruited per seasonal influenza vaccination, authors suggested.

The same specimen was also included in a second study, on T cells expressing NK-cell markers. This second report adds: What made the TCR beta cDNA was 5'RACE template switching with UMIs. CD3+CD56+NKG2C+, CD3+CD56+NKG2C- and CD3+CD56-NKG2C+ T cells, once sorted, supplied the TCR beta repertoires. In several experiments, sorting was restricted to alpha-beta TCR T cells by an anti-gamma-delta TCR antibody.

This receptor was identified in a man aged 45-65 years who received an inactivated influenza vaccine. Here the sequenced sample was PBMCs from blood, taken on the day of vaccination.

CDR3 bases: TGTGCCAGCAGCGTATCCAGATTCGGGCAAAGCACAGATACGCAGTATTTT. Translated, it gives CASSVSRFGQSTDTQYF. V gene TRBV9 combines with J gene TRBJ2-3; D is ambiguous. This CDR3 contains 17 residues. Germline V gene lookup returns CDR1 SGDLS and CDR2 YYNGEE. The V and J ends lost 1 base and 0 bases respectively, with 15 bases between them.